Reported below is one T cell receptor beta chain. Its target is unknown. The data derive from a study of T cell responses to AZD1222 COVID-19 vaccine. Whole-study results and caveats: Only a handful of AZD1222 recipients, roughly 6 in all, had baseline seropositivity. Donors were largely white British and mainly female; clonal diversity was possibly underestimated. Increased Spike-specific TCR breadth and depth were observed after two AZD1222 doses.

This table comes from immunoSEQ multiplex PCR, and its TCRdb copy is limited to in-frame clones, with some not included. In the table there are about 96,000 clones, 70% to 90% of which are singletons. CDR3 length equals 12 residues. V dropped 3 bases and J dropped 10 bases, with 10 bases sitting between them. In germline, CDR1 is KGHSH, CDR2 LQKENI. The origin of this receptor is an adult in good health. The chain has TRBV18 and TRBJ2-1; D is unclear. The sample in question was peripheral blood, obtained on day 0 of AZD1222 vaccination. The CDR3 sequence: CASSPDPGEQFF. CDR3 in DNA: TGTGCCAGCTCACCCGACCCTGGGGAGCAGTTCTTC.